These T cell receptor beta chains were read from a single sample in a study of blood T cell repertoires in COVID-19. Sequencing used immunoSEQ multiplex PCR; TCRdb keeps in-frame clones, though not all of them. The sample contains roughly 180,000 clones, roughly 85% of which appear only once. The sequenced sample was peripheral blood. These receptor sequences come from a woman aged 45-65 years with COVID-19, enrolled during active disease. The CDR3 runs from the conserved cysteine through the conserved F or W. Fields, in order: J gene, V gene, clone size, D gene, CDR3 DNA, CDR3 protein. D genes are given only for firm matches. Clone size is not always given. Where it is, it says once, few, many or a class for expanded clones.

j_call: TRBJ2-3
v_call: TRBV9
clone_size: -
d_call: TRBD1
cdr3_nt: TGTGCCAGCAGCGTAGAGTATGGGACAGGCAAGACAGATACGCAGTATTTT
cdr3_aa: CASSVEYGTGKTDTQYF

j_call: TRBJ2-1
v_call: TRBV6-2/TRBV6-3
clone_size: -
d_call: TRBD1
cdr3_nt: TGTGCCAGCAGTTACGCTCAGGGGGCTCCCTACAATGAGCAGTTCTTC
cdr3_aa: CASSYAQGAPYNEQFF

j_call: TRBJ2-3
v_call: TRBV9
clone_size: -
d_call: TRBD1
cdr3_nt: TGTGCCAGCAGCCCTGGACAGGGGGAGGCCACAGATACGCAGTATTTT
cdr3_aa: CASSPGQGEATDTQYF

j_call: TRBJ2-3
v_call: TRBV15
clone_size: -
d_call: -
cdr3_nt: TGTGCCACCAGCAGAGATACAGCAACAGATACGCAGTATTTT
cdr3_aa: CATSRDTATDTQYF

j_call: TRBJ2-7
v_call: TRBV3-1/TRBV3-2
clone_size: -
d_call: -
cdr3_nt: TGTGCCAGCAGCCAAGAAATGGACAACTCCTACGAGCAGTACTTC
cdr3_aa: CASSQEMDNSYEQYF

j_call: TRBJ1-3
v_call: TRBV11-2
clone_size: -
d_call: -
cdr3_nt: TGTGCCAGCAGCTTAGGCGGGACAAACACCATATATTTT
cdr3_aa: CASSLGGTNTIYF

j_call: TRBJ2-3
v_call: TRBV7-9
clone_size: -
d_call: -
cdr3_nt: TGTGCCAGCATGGGAACTAGTGGTACGCAGTATTTT
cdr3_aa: CASMGTSGTQYF

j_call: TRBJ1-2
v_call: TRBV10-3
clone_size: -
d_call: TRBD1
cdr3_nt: TGTGCCATCAGTGAGTCGGGACAGCACTATGGCTACACCTTC
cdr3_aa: CAISESGQHYGYTF

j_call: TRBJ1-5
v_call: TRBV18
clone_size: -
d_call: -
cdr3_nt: TGTGCCAGCTCACCAGCGGGCAGTACGAATCAGCCCCAGCATTTT
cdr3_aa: CASSPAGSTNQPQHF

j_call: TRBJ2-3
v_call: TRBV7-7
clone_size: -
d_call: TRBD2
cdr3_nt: TGTGCTAGCAGCTTAACTTTCTCTGGGGAAGCGGGGGCAGGAGATACGCAGTATTTT
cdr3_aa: CASSLTFSGEAGAGDTQYF

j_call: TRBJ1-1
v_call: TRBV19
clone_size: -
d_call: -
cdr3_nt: TGTGCCAGTAGTATGGAGGGAATGAACACTGAAGCTTTCTTT
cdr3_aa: CASSMEGMNTEAFF

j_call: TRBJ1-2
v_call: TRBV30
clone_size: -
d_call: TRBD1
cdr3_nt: TGTGCCTGGATCCCCGACAGGGAAGAGAGGGGCTACACCTTC
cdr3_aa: CAWIPDREERGYTF

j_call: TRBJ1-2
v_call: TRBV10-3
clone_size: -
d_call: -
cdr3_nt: TGTGCCATCAGTGAGTCGAAAGCGGGGGCGCCCGGCTACACCTTC
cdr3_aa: CAISESKAGAPGYTF

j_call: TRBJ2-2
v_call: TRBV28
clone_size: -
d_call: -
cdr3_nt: TGTGCCAGCAAAGGACAAAACACCGGGGAGCTGTTTTTT
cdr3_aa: CASKGQNTGELFF

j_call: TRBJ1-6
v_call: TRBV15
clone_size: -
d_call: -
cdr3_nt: TGTGCCACCAGCGGCCCTGCCTCCTATAATTCACCCCTCCACTTT
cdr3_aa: CATSGPASYNSPLHF

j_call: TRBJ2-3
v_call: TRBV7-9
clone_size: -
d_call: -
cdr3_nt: TGTGCCAGCAGCTTAGACGGAGCGCGCACAGATACGCAGTATTTT
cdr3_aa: CASSLDGARTDTQYF

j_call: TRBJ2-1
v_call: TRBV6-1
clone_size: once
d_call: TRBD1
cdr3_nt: TGTGCCAGCAGTGAAGCACAGGGGGGTTCCTACAATGAGCAGTTCTTC
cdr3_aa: CASSEAQGGSYNEQFF

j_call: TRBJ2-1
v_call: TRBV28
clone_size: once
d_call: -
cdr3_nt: TGTGCCAGCAGTTACTGGACAGACAATGAGCAGTTCTTC
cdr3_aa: CASSYWTDNEQFF

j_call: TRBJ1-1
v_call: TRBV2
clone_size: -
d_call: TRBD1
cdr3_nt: TGTGCCAGCAGAACCGGGACAGGAAACACTGAAGCTTTCTTT
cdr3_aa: CASRTGTGNTEAFF

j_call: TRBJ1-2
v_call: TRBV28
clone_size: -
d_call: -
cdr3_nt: TGTGCCAGCAGATATACGATGGGGGGAGGCTACACCTTC
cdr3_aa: CASRYTMGGGYTF

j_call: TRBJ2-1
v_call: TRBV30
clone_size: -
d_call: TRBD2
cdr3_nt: TGTGCCTGGAGTGCCGGGGGGAACAATGAGCAGTTCTTC
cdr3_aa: CAWSAGGNNEQFF

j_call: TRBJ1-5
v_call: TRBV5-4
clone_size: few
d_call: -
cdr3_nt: TGTGCCAGCAGCCTTGAGGGGGTGGGTCAGCCCCAGCATTTT
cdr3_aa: CASSLEGVGQPQHF

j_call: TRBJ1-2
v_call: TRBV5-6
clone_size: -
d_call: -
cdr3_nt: TGTGCCAGCAGCGCCGTCGCCCTGGTGCGTGGCTACACCTTC
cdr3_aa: CASSAVALVRGYTF

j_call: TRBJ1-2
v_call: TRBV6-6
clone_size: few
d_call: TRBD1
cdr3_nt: TGTGCCAGCAGTTCGTGGACAGGGGGCGGCTATGGCTACACCTTC
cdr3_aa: CASSSWTGGGYGYTF

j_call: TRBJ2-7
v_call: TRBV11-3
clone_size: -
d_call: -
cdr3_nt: TGTGCCAGCAGCTTAGTTTTTAGCGGCTCCTACGAGCAGTACTTC
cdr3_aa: CASSLVFSGSYEQYF

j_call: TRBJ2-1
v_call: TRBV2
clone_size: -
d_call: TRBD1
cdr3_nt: TGTGCCAGCACTTGGGACAGGGGTAATGAGCAGTTCTTC
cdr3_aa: CASTWDRGNEQFF

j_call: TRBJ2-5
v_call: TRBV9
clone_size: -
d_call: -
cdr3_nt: TGTGCCAGCAGCACCGGGACTTTCGAGACCCAGTACTTC
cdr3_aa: CASSTGTFETQYF

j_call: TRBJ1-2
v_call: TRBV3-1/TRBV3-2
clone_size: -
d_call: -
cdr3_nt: TGTGCCAGCAGCATCAAGATAGCAGGGTTAGCTAACTATGGCTACACCTTC
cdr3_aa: CASSIKIAGLANYGYTF

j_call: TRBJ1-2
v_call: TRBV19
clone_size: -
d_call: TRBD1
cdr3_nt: TGTGCCAGTAGTCCCCGGACAGGGGGGGAAGATGGCTACACCTTC
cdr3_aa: CASSPRTGGEDGYTF

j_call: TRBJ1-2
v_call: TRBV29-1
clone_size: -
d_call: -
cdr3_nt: TGCAGCGTCGGGGGACGGGTAAACTATGGCTACACCTTC
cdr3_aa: CSVGGRVNYGYTF

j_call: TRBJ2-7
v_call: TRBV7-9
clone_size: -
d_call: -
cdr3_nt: TGTGCCAGCAGCCGGGGGGCAGGTGAGCAGTACTTC
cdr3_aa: CASSRGAGEQYF

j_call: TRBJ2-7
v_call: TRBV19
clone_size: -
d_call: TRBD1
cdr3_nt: TGTGCCAGTAGTACAAGACAGGGGGCTTACGAGCAGTACTTC
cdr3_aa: CASSTRQGAYEQYF

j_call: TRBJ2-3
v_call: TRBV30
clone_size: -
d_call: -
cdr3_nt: TGTGCCTGGAGGAGGTTAGCAGCAGATACGCAGTATTTT
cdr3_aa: CAWRRLAADTQYF

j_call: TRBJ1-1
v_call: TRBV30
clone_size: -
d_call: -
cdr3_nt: TGTGCCTGGATCAGATACAGTGGGCAAGCTTTCTTT
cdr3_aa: CAWIRYSGQAFF

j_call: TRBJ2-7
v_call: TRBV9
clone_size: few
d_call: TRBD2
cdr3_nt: TGTGCCAGCAGCGTAGGACCGGGGGGGGACGAGCAGTACTTC
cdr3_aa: CASSVGPGGDEQYF